Listed below are T cell receptor beta chains from one sample, sequenced in a study of cytomegalovirus exposure and HLA in healthy donors. Clones were sequenced by immunoSEQ multiplex PCR, and TCRdb holds only the in-frame ones, with some missing. The sample yields tens of thousands of clones, about 96% seen once. Sequenced sample: PBMCs. These receptors were obtained from a man aged 18 to 35 in good health and CMV-seronegative. Both conserved end residues are part of each CDR3. The D gene is left open where the match is weak.

D gene | V gene | CDR3 protein
NA | TRBV19 | CASHAERGFTEAFF
NA | TRBV27 | CASSLSFGAEAFF
TRBD1 | TRBV19 | CASSIVGQLNEKLFF
NA | TRBV6-4 | CASSDSSVMNTEAFF
TRBD1 | TRBV7-2 | CASSQPRGQTETQYF
TRBD1 | TRBV7-8 | CASSLRTGGNEKLFF
TRBD1 | TRBV5-4 | CASSYRDRDYEQYF
TRBD1 | TRBV6-1 | CASSEVSGGYGYTF
NA | TRBV15 | CATESPGDQETQYF
TRBD2 | TRBV19 | CASSITFPGLAGVRNEQFF
NA | TRBV12-5 | CASGLTGAPQHF
NA | TRBV6-1 | CASRGREWDTGELFF
NA | TRBV7-2 | CASNKPPGVPETQYF
TRBD2 | TRBV19 | CASTRRGGTDTQYF
NA | TRBV11-2 | CASSRRGAQSYGYTF
TRBD2 | TRBV6-1 | CASSEWGEGGGYEQYF
NA | TRBV6-5 | CASSYLAGALHETQYF
NA | TRBV6-5 | CASSYRVGANVLTF
NA | TRBV6-5 | CASSYSPRSSYGYTF
NA | TRBV2 | CASSQSGVTEAFF
TRBD1 | TRBV2 | CASSDPRGRTNEKLFF
NA | TRBV9 | CASSVGTALSGELFF
NA | TRBV27 | CASSFDRGVTDTQYF
TRBD1 | TRBV28 | CASSFSGQTNEKLFF
NA | TRBV14 | CASSQGSVLSYNEQFF
NA | TRBV7-9 | CASRGEANYGYTF
NA | TRBV29-1 | CSVQGGTDTQYF
NA | TRBV15 | CATSRDLGNTGELFF
NA | TRBV10-2 | CASSLPGNHISGNTIYF
TRBD2 | TRBV10-2 | CASTLAGGPNEQFF
NA | TRBV27 | CASSLKGAAENYGYTF
TRBD1 | TRBV5-4 | CASSFIRDRDNQPQHF
TRBD1 | TRBV6-1 | CASSNTGAYNEQFF
TRBD1 | TRBV4-1 | CASSRTGTGVWFQETQYF
NA | TRBV6-5 | CASSYGEGGGYTF
TRBD1 | TRBV11-3 | CASSSGTGLSGANVLTF
NA | TRBV28 | CASSSPGDTEAFF
NA | TRBV6-4 | CARGSGTVPYNEQFF
NA | TRBV12-5 | CASESVEAFF
NA | TRBV5-1 | CASSLAVFGYTF
TRBD2 | TRBV20-1 | CSAKTSGRLIF
TRBD2 | TRBV9 | CASSGQYTGLADFNEQFF
NA | TRBV11-2 | CASSLVSGVVPDTQYF
NA | TRBV30 | CAWSTLVMDLDTQYF
TRBD1 | TRBV19 | CASSIRRDSYGYTF
NA | TRBV29-1 | CSVEAVRGRRYTF
TRBD1 | TRBV7-2 | CASSLLTGDYGYTF
NA | TRBV11-3 | CASSSSGISGNTIYF
NA | TRBV5-4 | CASSQRAANTGELFF
TRBD1 | TRBV11-2 | CASSSLRGRRNEQFF
NA | TRBV6-5 | CAVLGWGDNNEQFF
TRBD2 | TRBV27 | CASSSGLASYEQYF
NA | TRBV6-4 | CASSDSGSHNEQFF
NA | TRBV7-8 | CASSSGRGSGSTEAFF
NA | TRBV7-2 | CASSLVASVVDTQYF
NA | TRBV15 | CATSRTRTSTDTQYF
TRBD1 | TRBV27 | CASSASNRGKKAFF
TRBD2 | TRBV7-9 | CASSLARLARPSSYNEQFF